This T cell receptor (beta chain) was found in a study of CD4 and CD8 cells across lung adenocarcinoma regions. Samples came from patients with localized non-small cell lung adenocarcinoma. Germline V gives CDR1 MGHRA, CDR2 YSYEKL. The CDR3 extends over 16 amino acids. The V end lost 1 base, the J end lost 4 bases, and 16 bases lay between the germline ends. Each CDR3 protein is one row after TCRdb ran MiXCR on the PCR reads. Of roughly 20,000 distinct CDR3 sequences in the sample, around 59% are singletons; the top ten hold under 25%. The rearrangement joins TRBV4-1 to TRBJ1-1; D is ambiguous. The sequenced material came from CD8+ T cells from the center of a lung tumor. The sequence derives from a female donor with lung adenocarcinoma. The CD4 and CD8 labels of this study may be unreliable. The CDR3 here is CASSQAETEGTTEAFF. DNA of the CDR3: TGCGCCAGCAGCCAAGCCGAGACCGAAGGAACCACTGAAGCTTTCTTT.